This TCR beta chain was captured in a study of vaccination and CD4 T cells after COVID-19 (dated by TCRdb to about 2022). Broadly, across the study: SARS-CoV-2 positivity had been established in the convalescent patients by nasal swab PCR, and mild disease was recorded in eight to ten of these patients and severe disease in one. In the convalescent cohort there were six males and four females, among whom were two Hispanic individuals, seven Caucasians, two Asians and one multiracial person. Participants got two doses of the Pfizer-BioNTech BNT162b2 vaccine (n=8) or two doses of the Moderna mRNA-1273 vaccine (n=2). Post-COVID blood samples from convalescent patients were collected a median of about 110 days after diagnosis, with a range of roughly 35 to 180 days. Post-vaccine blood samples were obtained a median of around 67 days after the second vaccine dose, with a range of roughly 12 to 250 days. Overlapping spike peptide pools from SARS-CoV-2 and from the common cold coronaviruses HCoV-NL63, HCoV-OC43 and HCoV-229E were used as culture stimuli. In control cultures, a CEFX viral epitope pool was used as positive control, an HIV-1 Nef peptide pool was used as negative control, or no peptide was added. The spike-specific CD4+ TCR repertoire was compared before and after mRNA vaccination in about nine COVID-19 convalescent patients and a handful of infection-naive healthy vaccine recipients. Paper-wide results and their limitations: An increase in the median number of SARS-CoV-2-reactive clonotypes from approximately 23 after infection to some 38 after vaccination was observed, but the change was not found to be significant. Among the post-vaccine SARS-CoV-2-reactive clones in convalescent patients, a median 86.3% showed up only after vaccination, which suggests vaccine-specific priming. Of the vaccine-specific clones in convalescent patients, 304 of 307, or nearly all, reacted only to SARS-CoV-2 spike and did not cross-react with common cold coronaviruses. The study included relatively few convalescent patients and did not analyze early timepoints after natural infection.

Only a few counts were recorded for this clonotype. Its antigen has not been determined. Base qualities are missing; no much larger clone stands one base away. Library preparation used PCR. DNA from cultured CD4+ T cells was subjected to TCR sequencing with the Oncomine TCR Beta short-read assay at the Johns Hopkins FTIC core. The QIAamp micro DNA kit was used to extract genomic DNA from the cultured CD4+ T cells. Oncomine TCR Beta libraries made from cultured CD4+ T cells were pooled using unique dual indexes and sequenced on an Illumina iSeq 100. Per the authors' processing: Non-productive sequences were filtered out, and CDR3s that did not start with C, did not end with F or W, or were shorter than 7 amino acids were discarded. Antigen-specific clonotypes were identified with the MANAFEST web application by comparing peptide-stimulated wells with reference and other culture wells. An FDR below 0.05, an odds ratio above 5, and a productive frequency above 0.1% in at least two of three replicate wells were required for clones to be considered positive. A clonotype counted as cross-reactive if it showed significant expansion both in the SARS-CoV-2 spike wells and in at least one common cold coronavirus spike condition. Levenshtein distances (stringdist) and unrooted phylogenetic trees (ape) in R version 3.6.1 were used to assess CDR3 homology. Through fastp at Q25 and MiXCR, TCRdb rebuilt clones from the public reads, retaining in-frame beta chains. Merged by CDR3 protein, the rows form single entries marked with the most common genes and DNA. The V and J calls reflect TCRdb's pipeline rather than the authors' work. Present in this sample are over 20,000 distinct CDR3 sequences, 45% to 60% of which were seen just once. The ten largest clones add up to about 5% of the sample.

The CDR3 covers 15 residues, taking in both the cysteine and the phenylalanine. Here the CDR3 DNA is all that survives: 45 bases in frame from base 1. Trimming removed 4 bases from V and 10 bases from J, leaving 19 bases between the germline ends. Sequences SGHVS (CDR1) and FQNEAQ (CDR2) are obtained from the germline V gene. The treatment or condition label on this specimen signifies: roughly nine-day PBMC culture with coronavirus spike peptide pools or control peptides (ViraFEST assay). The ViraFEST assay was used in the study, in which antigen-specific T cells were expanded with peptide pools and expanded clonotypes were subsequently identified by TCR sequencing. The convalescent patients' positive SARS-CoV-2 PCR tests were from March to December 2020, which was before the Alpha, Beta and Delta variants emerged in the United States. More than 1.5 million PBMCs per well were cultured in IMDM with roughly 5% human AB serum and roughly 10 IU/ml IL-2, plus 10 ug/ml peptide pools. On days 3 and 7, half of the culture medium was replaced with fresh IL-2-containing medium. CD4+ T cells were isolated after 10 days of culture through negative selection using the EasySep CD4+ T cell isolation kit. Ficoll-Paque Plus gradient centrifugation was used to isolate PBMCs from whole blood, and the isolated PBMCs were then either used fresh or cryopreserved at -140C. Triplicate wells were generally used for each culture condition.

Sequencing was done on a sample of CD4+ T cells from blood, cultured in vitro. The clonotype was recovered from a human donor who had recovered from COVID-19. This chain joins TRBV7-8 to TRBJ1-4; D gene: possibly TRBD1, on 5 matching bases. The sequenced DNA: TGTGCCAGCAGCTCCAGGGTGGTCTTGGGTGGAAAACTGTTTTTT. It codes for CASSSRVVLGGKLFF.